This TCR beta chain was identified during a study of T cells in Graves' hyperthyroidism and ophthalmopathy. Study summary: Any treatment followed the collection of peripheral blood at initial diagnosis.

Patients were aged 18 to 65, had disease duration under 2 months, and had newly diagnosed hyperthyroidism. V was clipped by 2 bases and J by 1 base, with 8 bases between them. The CDR3 is 15 residues long. Looked up from germline, CDR1 is MNHNS and CDR2 is SASEGT. Amplified TCR beta CDR3 regions came from RNA transcripts. A set of HTBI primers served as the primers for a first-round RT-PCR of the TCR CDR3. TCRdb recomputed calls from the multiplex PCR reads with MiXCR, one row per CDR3 protein. The repertoire consists of about 350,000 distinct CDR3 sequences, with more than 11% occurring once and the leading ten covering just under 25%. This clonotype was counted only a few times.

The sequence derives from a young woman with Graves' hyperthyroidism. The chain recombines TRBV6-1 with TRBJ2-2; D ambiguous. Source material: blood. Here the CDR3 DNA reads TGTGCCAGCAGTGAATGGTGGAGGAACACCGGGGAGCTGTTTTTT. Its translation: CASSEWWRNTGELFF.